This T cell receptor beta chain was captured in a study of CD8+ T cells in alopecia areata. Overall study context: Tofacitinib therapy lasting 6 to 18 months was followed by 6 months off drug.

Germline-derived CDR1 and CDR2 are MNHEY and SVGAGI. This CDR3 is 13 amino acids long. The V end lost 6 bases, the J end lost 2 bases, and 10 bases lay between the germline ends. Described treatment: oral pan-JAK inhibitor, 5-10 mg twice daily. Study results and limitations: Numerous clones, expanded in lesions, remained in scalp and blood during tofacitinib. Scalp clonality and expanded CD8+ clones among the top 100 showed significant decreases with tofacitinib.

Details on this clone: The antigen is undetermined.

RNA was isolated and reverse transcribed to cDNA, the sequencing template. Assay: immunoSEQ multiplex PCR; the TCRdb copy retains only in-frame clones and omits some. Among under 250,000 clones listed, about 57% were seen once. This sequence joins TRBV6-5 and TRBJ1-1; D call uncertain. The origin of this receptor is a human donor with alopecia areata. Sequenced here: CD4+ T cells sorted from blood, sampled at week 4, from a patient treated with tofacitinib. CDR3 sequence reads: CASRTFRNTEAFF. The CDR3 DNA sequence: TGTGCCAGCAGAACTTTTAGAAACACTGAAGCTTTCTTT.